The following is a TCR beta chain sequence with its context. What it binds is unknown. The data stem from a study of T-cell memory formation after mild COVID-19. The overall study: In these data, TCR clusters were largely donor specific. Study conclusions and caveats: Prior to infection, memory already included some responding clones, suggesting cross-reactive memory joined. Contracting CD4+ clones lay largely in CM and EM, with CD8+ ones residing in EMRA.

The V end lost 3 bases, the J end lost 0 bases, and 9 bases lay between the germline ends. This CDR3 is 14 amino acids long. Germline V gene lookup returns CDR1 SQVTM and CDR2 ANQGSEA. TCRdb re-called the 5' RACE reads with MiXCR, one entry per CDR3 protein. The data show some 350,000 distinct CDR3 sequences, around a sixth seen once. The clonotype comes from a man aged 18 to 29 who had mild COVID-19 (a few samples of this study predate the infection). Cell type and time point are not known. The chain recombines TRBV29-1 with TRBJ2-1; a possible D gene is TRBD1 (5 bases). Sequencing used PBMCs or a T cell subset sorted from them (not recorded which). CDR3 residues: CSVDQGSSYNEQFF. CDR3 DNA sequence: TGCAGCGTTGACCAGGGCAGCTCCTACAATGAGCAGTTCTTC.